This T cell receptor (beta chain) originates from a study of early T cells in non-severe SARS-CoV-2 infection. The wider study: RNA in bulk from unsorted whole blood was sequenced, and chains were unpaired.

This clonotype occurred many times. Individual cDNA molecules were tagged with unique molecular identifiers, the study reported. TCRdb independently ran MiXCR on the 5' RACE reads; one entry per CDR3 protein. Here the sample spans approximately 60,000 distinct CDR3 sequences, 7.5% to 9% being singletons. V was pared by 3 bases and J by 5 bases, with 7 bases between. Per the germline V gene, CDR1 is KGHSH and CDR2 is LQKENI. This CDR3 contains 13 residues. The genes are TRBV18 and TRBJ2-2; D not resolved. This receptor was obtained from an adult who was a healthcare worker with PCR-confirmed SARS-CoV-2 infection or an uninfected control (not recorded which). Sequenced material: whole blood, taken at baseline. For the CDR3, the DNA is TGTGCCAGCTCACCCGCGAGGACCGGGGAGCTGTTTTTT. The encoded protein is CASSPARTGELFF.